This is a list of T cell receptor delta chains from one sample in a study of gamma-delta T cells after stem cell transplantation. TCRdb repeated clone calling on the RT-PCR reads with CATT. The table includes 10,000 to 12,000 delta-chain clones, under 45% detected once. The sequencing input was gamma-delta T cells. The source of these receptors is a human donor. It is not recorded whose cells these are; they may come from a transplant donor. CDR3s include the opening cysteine and the closing phenylalanine or tryptophan. The D gene is left open where the match is weak. Part of the rows lack a size; the others show once, few, many or a class for expanded clones.

-	TRDJ1	-	TRDV1	TGTGCTCTTGGGGAACTAACGGGGTGGAGGCTCCTACAGAGAGGCTGGGGTACCGATAAACTCATCTTT	CALGELTGWRLLQRGWGTDKLIF
-	TRDJ1	TRDD3	TRDV1	TGTGCTCTTGGGATATGGGATAGCCTACGCGGGATACGCAAATCCACCGATAAACTCATCTTT	CALGIWDSLRGIRKSTDKLIF
few	TRDJ1	-	TRDV1	TGTGCCCTTGGGGACGTCCGCGACAACACCGATAAACTCATCTTT	CALGDVRDNTDKLIF
few	TRDJ1	-	TRDV3	TGTGCCTTTATTCCTCCCCGCGCGGGACCCCCGCGTCACACCGATAAACTCATCTTT	CAFIPPRAGPPRHTDKLIF
-	TRDJ2	-	TRDV2	TGTGCCTGTGACACCGGGCGGGGGCAGACCGCACACCTCTTCTTT	CACDTGRGQTAHLFF
few	TRDJ1	TRDD3	TRDV2	TGTGCCTGTGACACCGGAGGACGGGGGGATACGTACACCGATAAACTCATCTTT	CACDTGGRGDTYTDKLIF
-	TRDJ1	TRDD3	TRDV1	TGTGCTCTCACTCCCTATGCGCCGGCCGATTACTGGGGGATACTACCCCCGTACACCGATAAACTCATCTTT	CALTPYAPADYWGILPPYTDKLIF
-	TRDJ1	TRDD3	TRAV29/DV5	TGTGCAGCAAGCGCGCTGGCACTGGGGGAAATAGAGTACACCGATAAACTCATCTTT	CAASALALGEIEYTDKLIF
few	TRDJ1	-	TRDV3	TGTGCCTTTGGGTTCCTTCCCCCCCAGCCCGATAAACTCATCTTT	CAFGFLPPQPDKLIF
-	TRDJ1	TRDD3	TRDV1	TGTGCTCTTTTGGGGCCCTCCTTACCGAGCAGTACTGGGGGCCGAAAGTACACCGATAAACTCATCTTT	CALLGPSLPSSTGGRKYTDKLIF
-	TRDJ2	TRDD3	TRDV1	TGTGCTATTGGGGACACGGCGGATACTGGGGACTTTTTGACAGCACAACTCTTCTTT	CAIGDTADTGDFLTAQLFF
medium-sized	TRDJ3	TRDD3	TRDV2	TGTGCCTGTGACGTACTGGGGGATAGATCCTGGGACACCCGACAGATGTTTTTC	CACDVLGDRSWDTRQMFF
-	TRDJ1	TRDD3	TRDV3	TGTGCCAGCTCGACGTATACGTTTCTGGGGGGCAGAAAACTCATCTTT	CASSTYTFLGGRKLIF
-	TRDJ1	-	TRDV2	TGTGCCTGTGACACCGTGGGGAACGGGAAACTCATCTTT	CACDTVGNGKLIF
-	TRDJ1	TRDD3	TRDV2	TGTGCCTGTGACGCTATAATGGGGGATACGCGCTCTGACACCGATAAACTCATCTTT	CACDAIMGDTRSDTDKLIF
few	TRDJ1	TRDD3	TRDV1	TGTGCTCTTGGGGACCGGCTACTGGGGGTAACAGAGGATAAACTCATCTTT	CALGDRLLGVTEDKLIF
-	TRDJ1	TRDD3	TRDV3	TGTGCCTCCGCGCCAACGTACTGGGGGATACCCTACACCGATAAACTCATCTTT	CASAPTYWGIPYTDKLIF
few	TRDJ1	TRDD3	TRDV1	TGTGCTCTTGGGGAACTGGGGTTACTGGGGGTTCTTGAATTGTACACCGATAAACTCATCTTT	CALGELGLLGVLELYTDKLIF
-	TRDJ1	TRDD3	TRDV3	TGTGCCTTCCCCTCTTCCTACGACTCTCCCCCCGTACTGGGGGATACGGGGGCCGATAAACTCATCTTT	CAFPSSYDSPPVLGDTGADKLIF
-	TRDJ2	-	TRAV29/DV5	TGTGCCGCAAGCGCCCAATCTGGGGACACTATTTTGACAGCACAACTCTTCTTT	CAASAQSGDTILTAQLFF
medium-sized	TRDJ1	TRDD3	TRDV2	TGTGCCTGTGACACCATGGAAGTCCCTGTACTGGGGGACCGGTACACCGATAAACTCATCTTT	CACDTMEVPVLGDRYTDKLIF
-	TRDJ1	TRDD3	TRDV3	TGTGCGAGTTCCTACGACTGGGGGAGACCTTTCGGGACCGATAAACTCATCTTT	CASSYDWGRPFGTDKLIF
-	TRDJ1	-	TRDV2	TGTGCCTGTGAGACCTTTAAGATCTTTCGCTGGGACCCGTACACCGATAAACTCATCTTT	CACETFKIFRWDPYTDKLIF
-	TRDJ1	TRDD2	TRDV1	TGTGCTCCTGGTTTTTTTCCTACCTGCGGGTTCCCGAACACCGATAAACTCATCTTT	CAPGFFPTCGFPNTDKLIF
few	TRDJ1	-	TRDV1	TGTGCTCTTGGGGAACCCTGCGGGGGGGACCCGGGGAAACTCATCTTT	CALGEPCGGDPGKLIF
-	TRDJ2	TRDD3	TRDV1	TGTGCTCTTGGGGAATCGACCCGAAACCCCTTTACTGGGGGATACGGCCAGTTGACAGCACAACTCTTCTTT	CALGESTRNPFTGGYGQLTAQLFF
few	TRDJ1	TRDD3	TRDV1	TGTGCTCTTGGGGAAATCACCTACCTACGATCTCACTGGGGGATATTGAAACTCATCTTT	CALGEITYLRSHWGILKLIF
few	TRDJ1	-	TRAV29/DV5	-	CSVLLCSKRGTIPPYARDMRTGGYVYTDKLIF
-	TRDJ1	-	TRDV2	TGTGCCTGTGTCACCTCGGCCTTGGGGAGACGGACCGGTAAACTCATCTTT	CACVTSALGRRTGKLIF
-	TRDJ1	TRDD3	TRDV3	TGTGCCTACTCCGCCTCTGTTTACTGGGGGATAGTGGGGACCGATAAACTCATCTTT	CAYSASVYWGIVGTDKLIF
few	TRDJ2	TRDD3	TRDV1	TGTGCTCTTGGGGTAGGGTTTCCTCGCCACTGGGGACCCCAGACAGCACAACTCTTCTTT	CALGVGFPRHWGPQTAQLFF
-	TRDJ1	-	TRDV1	TGTGCTCTTGGGGACCCCGGCCTTACGAGGGATAACACCTTAGAGACCCCAAGATACGCCTTTTCGATAATTTACACCGATAAACTCATCTTT	CALGDPGLTRDNTLETPRYAFSIIYTDKLIF
few	TRDJ1	TRDD3	TRDV1	TGTGCTCTTGGGGAACGTCACTGGGATACCCTCACCGATAAACTCATCTTT	CALGERHWDTLTDKLIF
medium-sized	TRDJ1	TRDD3	TRDV1	TGTGCTCTTGGGGAATGGGACACCACGGTGATATACTGGGGGATAGGCGTCACCGATAAACTCATCTTT	CALGEWDTTVIYWGIGVTDKLIF
few	TRDJ1	-	TRDV1	TGTGCTCTTGGGGAACTTAGCACCGCCGCTGGGGCCCAGGGTCCCGATAAACTCATCTTT	CALGELSTAAGAQGPDKLIF
-	TRDJ3	-	TRDV2	TGTGCCTGTGACACCTGGCCTTACTGGGTGAGCTCCTGGGACACCCGCCCGATGTTTTTC	CACDTWPYWVSSWDTRPMFF
few	TRDJ1	-	TRDV3	TGTGCCCGAGAACTCCGCGTAGTAGAGGATACCCTTTGGTACACCGATAAACTCATCTTT	CARELRVVEDTLWYTDKLIF
-	TRDJ1	TRDD3	TRDV1	TGTGCTCTTGGAGGGCCCTTCCTACCGGATTGGGGGATACGAAAGTACACCGATAAACTCATCTTT	CALGGPFLPDWGIRKYTDKLIF
-	TRDJ2	TRDD3	TRDV2	TGTGCCTGTGACTCCGAGTACTGGGGGACCGTCTTAGGTCCGGCTTTGACAGCACAACTCTTCTTT	CACDSEYWGTVLGPALTAQLFF
-	TRDJ1	-	TRDV1	TGTGCTCTTGGGGCGCCTATGTGGAATTCATGGGGGCCTCAGGACGATAAACTCATCTTT	CALGAPMWNSWGPQDDKLIF